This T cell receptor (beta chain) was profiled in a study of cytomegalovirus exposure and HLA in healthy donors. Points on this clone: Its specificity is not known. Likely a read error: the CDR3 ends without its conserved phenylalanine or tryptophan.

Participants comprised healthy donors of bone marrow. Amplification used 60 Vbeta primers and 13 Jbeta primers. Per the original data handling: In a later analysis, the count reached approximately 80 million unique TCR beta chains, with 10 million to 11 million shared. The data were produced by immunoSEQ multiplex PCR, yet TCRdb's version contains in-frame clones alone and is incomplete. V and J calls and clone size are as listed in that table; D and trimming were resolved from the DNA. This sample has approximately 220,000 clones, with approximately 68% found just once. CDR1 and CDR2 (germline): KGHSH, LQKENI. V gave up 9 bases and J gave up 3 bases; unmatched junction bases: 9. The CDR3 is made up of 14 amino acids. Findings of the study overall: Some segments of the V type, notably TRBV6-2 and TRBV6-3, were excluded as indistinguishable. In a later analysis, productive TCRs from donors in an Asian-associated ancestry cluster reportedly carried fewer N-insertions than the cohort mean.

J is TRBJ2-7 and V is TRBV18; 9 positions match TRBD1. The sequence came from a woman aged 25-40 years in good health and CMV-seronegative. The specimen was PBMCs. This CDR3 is CASSTGGLYYEQYL. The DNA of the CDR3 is TGTGCCAGTTCGACAGGGGGTTTATACTACGAGCAGTACCTC.